The sequence of this T cell receptor (beta chain) was determined in a study of blood T cell repertoires in COVID-19. About the research overall: COVID-19 samples from acute and convalescent phases originated in the United States, Italy and Spain. The cDNA or gDNA used as material had been derived from T cells, B-cell-depleted T cells, or PBMCs.

Original processing notes: Reference gene primer amplification gave estimated nucleated cell counts. The table came from immunoSEQ multiplex PCR; TCRdb's copy has only in-frame clones and leaves some out. The V and J calls and clone size were taken over from that table, and D and trimming were inferred from the DNA. This sample yields approximately 210,000 clones, of which about 88% are seen a single time; 1.9% belongs to the top ten. The CDR3 has 13 amino acids. The V and J ends lost 6 bases and 2 bases respectively, with 8 bases between them. The germline V gene has CDR1 MDHEN and CDR2 SYDVKM. The source is a man aged 35 to 55 with active or convalescent COVID-19. Sequenced sample: peripheral blood. V gene TRBV28 combines with J gene TRBJ2-1; D remains ambiguous. CDR3 in DNA: TGTGCCAGCAGAGGCGGCGCCTACAATGAGCAGTTCTTC. Its protein product is CASRGGAYNEQFF.